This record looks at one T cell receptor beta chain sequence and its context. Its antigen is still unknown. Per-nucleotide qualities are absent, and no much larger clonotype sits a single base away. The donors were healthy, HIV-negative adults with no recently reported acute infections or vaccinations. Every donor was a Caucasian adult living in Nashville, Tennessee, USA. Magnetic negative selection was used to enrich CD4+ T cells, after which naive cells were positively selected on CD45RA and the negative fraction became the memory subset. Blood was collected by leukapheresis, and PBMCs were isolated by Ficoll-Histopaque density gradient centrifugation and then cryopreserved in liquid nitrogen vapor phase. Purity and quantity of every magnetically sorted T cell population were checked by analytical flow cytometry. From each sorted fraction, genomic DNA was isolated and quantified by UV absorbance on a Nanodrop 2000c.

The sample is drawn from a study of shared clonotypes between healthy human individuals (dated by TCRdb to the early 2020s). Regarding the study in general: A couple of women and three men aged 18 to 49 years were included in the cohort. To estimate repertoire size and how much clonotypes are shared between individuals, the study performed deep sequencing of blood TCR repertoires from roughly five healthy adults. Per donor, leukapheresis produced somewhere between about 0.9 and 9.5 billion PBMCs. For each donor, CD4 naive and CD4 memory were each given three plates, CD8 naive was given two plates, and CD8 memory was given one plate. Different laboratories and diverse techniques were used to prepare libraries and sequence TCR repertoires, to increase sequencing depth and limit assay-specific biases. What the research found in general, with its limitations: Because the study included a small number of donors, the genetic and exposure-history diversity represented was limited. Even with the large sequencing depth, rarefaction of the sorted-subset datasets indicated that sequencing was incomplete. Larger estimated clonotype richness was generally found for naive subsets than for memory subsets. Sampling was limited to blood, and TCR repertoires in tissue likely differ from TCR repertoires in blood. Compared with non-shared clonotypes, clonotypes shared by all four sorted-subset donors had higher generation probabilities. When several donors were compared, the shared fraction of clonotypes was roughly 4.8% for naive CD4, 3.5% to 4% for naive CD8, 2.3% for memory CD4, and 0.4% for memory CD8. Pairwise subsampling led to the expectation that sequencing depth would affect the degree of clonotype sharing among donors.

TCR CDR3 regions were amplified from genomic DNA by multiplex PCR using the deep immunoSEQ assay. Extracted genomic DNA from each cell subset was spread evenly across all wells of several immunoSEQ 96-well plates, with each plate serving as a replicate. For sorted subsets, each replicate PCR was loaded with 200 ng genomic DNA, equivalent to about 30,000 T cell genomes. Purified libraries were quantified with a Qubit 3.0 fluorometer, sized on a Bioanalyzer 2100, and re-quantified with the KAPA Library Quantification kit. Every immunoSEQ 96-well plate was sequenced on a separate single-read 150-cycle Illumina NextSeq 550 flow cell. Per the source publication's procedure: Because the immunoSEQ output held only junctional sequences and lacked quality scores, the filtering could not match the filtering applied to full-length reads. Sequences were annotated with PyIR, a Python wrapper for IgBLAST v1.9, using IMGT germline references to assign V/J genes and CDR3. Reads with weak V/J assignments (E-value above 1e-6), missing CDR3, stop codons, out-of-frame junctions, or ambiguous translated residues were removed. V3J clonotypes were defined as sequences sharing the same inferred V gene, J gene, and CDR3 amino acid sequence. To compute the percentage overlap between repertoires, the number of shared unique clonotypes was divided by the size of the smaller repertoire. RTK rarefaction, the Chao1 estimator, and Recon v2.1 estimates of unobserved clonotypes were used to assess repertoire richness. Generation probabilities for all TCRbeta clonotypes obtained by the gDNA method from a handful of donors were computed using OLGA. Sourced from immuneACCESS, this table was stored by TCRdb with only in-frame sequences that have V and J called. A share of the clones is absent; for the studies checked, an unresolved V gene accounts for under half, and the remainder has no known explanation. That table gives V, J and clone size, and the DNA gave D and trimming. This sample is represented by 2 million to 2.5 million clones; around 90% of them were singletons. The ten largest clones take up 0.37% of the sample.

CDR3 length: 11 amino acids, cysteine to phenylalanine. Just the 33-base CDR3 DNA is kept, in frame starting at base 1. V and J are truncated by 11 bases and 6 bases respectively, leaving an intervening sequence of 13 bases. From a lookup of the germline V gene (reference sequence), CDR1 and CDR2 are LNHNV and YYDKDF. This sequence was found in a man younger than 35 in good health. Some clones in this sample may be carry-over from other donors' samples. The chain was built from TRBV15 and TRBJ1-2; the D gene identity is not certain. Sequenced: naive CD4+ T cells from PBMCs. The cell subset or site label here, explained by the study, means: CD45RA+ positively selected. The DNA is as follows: TGTGCCGCCGGTAAGGAAGATGGCTACACCTTC. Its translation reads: CAAGKEDGYTF.